The next 14 T cell receptor beta chains were all read from a single sample in a study of T cells in Graves' hyperthyroidism and ophthalmopathy. Amplified TCR beta CDR3 regions came from RNA transcripts. TCR CDR3 underwent first-round RT-PCR with the HTBI primer set. TCRdb itself ran the multiplex PCR reads through MiXCR, one entry per CDR3 protein. This table holds hundreds of thousands of distinct CDR3 sequences, approximately 15% found once. The source material was blood. The receptor set was obtained from a woman younger than 30 with Graves' hyperthyroidism.

V usage is TRBV12-3 or TRBV12-4 and J usage is TRBJ2-7; TRBD2 might be the D (7 bases). This CDR3 comprises 15 residues. V lost 0 bases, J lost 3 bases, and 12 bases lay in between. CDR3 sequence (DNA): TGTGCCAGCAGTTTAGCGCGGGGGCGCAGCTACGAGCAGTACTTC. Its translation: CASSLARGRSYEQYF.

There are a few counts of this clonotype. V is TRBV19 and J is TRBJ1-1; no definite D call. CDR1 is LNHDA and CDR2 is SQIVND in the germline V gene (reference sequence). Between the trimmed V and J ends, which lost 10 bases and 7 bases, there was a span of 10 bases. The CDR3 totals 10 residues. The DNA for the CDR3 is TGTGCCACGTCCCGGGGTGAAGCTTTCTTT. It yields the protein CATSRGEAFF.

The table lists this clonotype with a few counts. This sequence joins TRBV6-2 or TRBV6-3 and TRBJ2-1; tentative D call: TRBD1 (5 bases). The CDR3 extends over 15 amino acids. Trimming stripped 2 bases from V and 8 bases from J, with 16 bases between. The germline gives CDR1 MNHEY, CDR2 SVGEGT. CDR3 region: CASSYAGPGFYEQFF. CDR3 bases: TGTGCCAGCAGTTACGCAGGACCAGGGTTCTATGAGCAGTTCTTC.

This clonotype appeared many times. This chain joins TRBV20-1 and TRBJ2-1; 10 bases map to TRBD2. CDR3 length: 14 residues. After removal of 7 bases from V and 8 bases from J, the junction contained 11 bases not matched to a gene. The germline V gene has CDR1 DFQATT and CDR2 SNEGSKA (reference sequence). The CDR3 region is CSVDASGSRDEQFF. As DNA, the CDR3 is TGCAGTGTTGATGCTAGCGGGAGTAGGGATGAGCAGTTCTTC.

Ten or more counts support this clonotype. This chain uses TRBV3-1 with TRBJ2-7; 10 bases map to TRBD2. Losses at the gene ends were 4 bases for V and 7 bases for J; bases not matched to a gene: 10. This CDR3 is built from 15 residues. Germline CDR1 LGHDT, CDR2 YNNKEL (reference sequence). The CDR3: CASSRTLAGVYEQYF. In DNA, the CDR3 is TGTGCCAGCAGCCGTACCCTAGCGGGGGTCTATGAGCAGTACTTC.

V is TRBV7-8 and J is TRBJ2-7, with 16 bases identical to TRBD2. The CDR3 extends over 16 amino acids. Germline-derived CDR1 and CDR2 are SGHVS and FQNEAQ. The V and J ends lost 5 bases and 4 bases, in that order; junction bases with no gene match: 5. Here the CDR3 DNA reads TGTGCCAGCAGCCAGGGACTAGCGGGAGGGTTGTACGAGCAGTACTTC. This sequence encodes CASSQGLAGGLYEQYF.

This clonotype was counted a few times. The V and J genes are TRBV5-6 and TRBJ1-1; D is unclear. V was shortened by 0 bases and J by 4 bases, with 13 bases between the two germline ends. This CDR3 is 15 amino acids long. The germline CDR1 and CDR2 sequences are SGHDT and YYEEEE. The DNA for the CDR3 is TGTGCCAGCAGCTTGGGGGCCGCCATGAGCACTGAAGCTTTCTTT. Encoded protein: CASSLGAAMSTEAFF. Looking up the rest from reference TRBV5-6 and TRBJ1-1 gives the full variable domain: DAGVTQSPTHLIKTRGQQVTLRCSPKSGHDTVSWYQQALGQGPQFIFQYYEEEERQRGNFPDRFSGHQFPNYSSELNVNALLLGDSALYLCASSLGAAMSTEAFFGQGTRLTVV.

The table lists this clonotype with a few counts. The chain couples TRBV7-2 to TRBJ2-7; either TRBD1 or TRBD2 may supply D (5 bases each). This CDR3 contains 14 residues. Germline values: CDR1 SGHTA, CDR2 FQGNSA. Trimming cost V 6 bases and J 2 bases, with 14 bases left between them. The CDR3 loop reads CASSSAGTAYEQYF. CDR3 sequence (DNA): TGTGCCAGCAGTTCAGCCGGGACGGCCTACGAGCAGTACTTC.

This clonotype has ten or more counts. This chain joins TRBV5-4 and TRBJ2-7; maybe TRBD1 (6 bases). CDR3 length equals 12 residues. Germline CDR1 and CDR2: SGHNT and YYREEE (reference sequence). Trimming shortened V by 4 bases and J by 7 bases, and 12 bases separated the two germline ends. The CDR3: CASSRGQGEQYF. CDR3 DNA sequence: TGTGCCAGCAGCCGAGGGCAGGGGGAGCAGTACTTC.

This clonotype was seen a handful of times. The V gene is TRBV4-1, the J gene TRBJ2-3; D not certain. Between the trimmed V and J ends, which lost 4 bases and 5 bases, there was a span of 16 bases. The CDR3 runs to 15 residues. CDR1 is MGHRA, CDR2 YSYEKL, per germline. In DNA form, the CDR3 reads TGCGCCAGCAGCCGCCTCCTTTCGGTACGAGATACGCAGTATTTT. This gives the protein CASSRLLSVRDTQYF.

This clonotype was found a few times. The V and J genes are TRBV6-2 or TRBV6-3 and TRBJ2-2; 7 nucleotides agree with TRBD1. This CDR3 is 13 amino acids long. Germline CDR1 is MNHEY and CDR2 is SVGEGT. The J segment lost 4 bases and the V segment lost 6 bases, leaving 2 bases of the junction unmatched. The CDR3 sequence is CASSTGVTGELFF. CDR3 bases: TGTGCCAGCAGCACAGGGGTCACCGGGGAGCTGTTTTTT.

This clonotype was seen a few times. The genes are TRBV27 and TRBJ1-1, with D perhaps matching TRBD1 (5 bases). Germline V gives CDR1 MNHEY, CDR2 SMNVEV (reference sequence). V shed 3 bases and J shed 5 bases, with 13 bases lying between them. The CDR3 is made up of 14 amino acids. CDR3 nucleotide sequence: TGTGCCAGCAGTTTTTCGGCAGGGCAGACTGAAGCTTTCTTT. Protein: CASSFSAGQTEAFF.

This clonotype was seen ten or more times. The V and J genes are TRBV2 and TRBJ1-4; no reliable D call. Germline-derived CDR1 and CDR2 are SNHLY and FYNNEI. There are 14 residues in the CDR3. V lost 3 bases and J lost 6, with 11 bases in between. Here the CDR3 DNA reads TGTGCCAGCAGTGATTTGGCGGCTTATGAAAAACTGTTTTTT. As protein: CASSDLAAYEKLFF.

This chain uses TRBV6-4 with TRBJ1-1; the D gene is possibly TRBD1 (6 bases). V shed 3 bases and J shed 0 bases, with 8 bases lying between them. Germline CDR1 is MRHNA and CDR2 is SNTAGT. There are 14 residues in the CDR3. The CDR3 sequence: CASSEQGLNTEAFF. The CDR3 DNA sequence: TGTGCCAGCAGTGAACAGGGTTTGAACACTGAAGCTTTCTTT.